This T cell receptor beta chain was sequenced for a study of shared clonotypes between healthy human individuals. About this clone: The antigen is undetermined.

General study points: Despite large depth, rarefaction showed incomplete sorted-subset sequencing.

Germline loops: CDR1 SGHNT, CDR2 YENEEA. V was trimmed by 5 bases and J by 0 bases, leaving 14 bases between them. This CDR3 contains 15 residues. The data were produced by immunoSEQ multiplex PCR, yet TCRdb's version contains in-frame clones alone and is incomplete. The sample comprises some 2,000,000 clones, approximately 94% of which are singletons, and about 1.1% rests with the top ten. Naivety among CD8 cells was defined by CD45RO negativity and positive CCR7 selection, thereby excluding terminally differentiated effector memory CD45RA+ cells. This clonotype was sampled from a man between 18 and 29 years old in good health. Sequenced input: naive CD8+ T cells sorted from blood. This chain uses TRBV11-3 with TRBJ2-7; perhaps TRBD1 as D (5 bases). CDR3 nucleotides: TGTGCCAGCAGCCGAACAGGTAAAGTCTCCTACGAGCAGTACTTC. It specifies CASSRTGKVSYEQYF.